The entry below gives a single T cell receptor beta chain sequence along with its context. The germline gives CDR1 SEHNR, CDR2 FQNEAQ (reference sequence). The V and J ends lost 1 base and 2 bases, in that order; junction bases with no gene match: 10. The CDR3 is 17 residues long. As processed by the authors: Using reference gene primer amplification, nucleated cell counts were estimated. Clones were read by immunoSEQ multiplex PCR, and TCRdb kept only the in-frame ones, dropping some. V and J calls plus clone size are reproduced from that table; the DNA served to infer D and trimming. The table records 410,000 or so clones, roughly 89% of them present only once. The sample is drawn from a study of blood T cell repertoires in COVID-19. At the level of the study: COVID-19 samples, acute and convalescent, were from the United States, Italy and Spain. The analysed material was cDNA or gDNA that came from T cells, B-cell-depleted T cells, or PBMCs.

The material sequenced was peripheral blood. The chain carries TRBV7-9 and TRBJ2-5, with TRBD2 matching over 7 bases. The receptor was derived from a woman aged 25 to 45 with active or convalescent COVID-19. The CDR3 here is CASSLGRGPGGQETQYF. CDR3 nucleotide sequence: TGTGCCAGCAGCTTAGGCCGAGGACCGGGGGGACAAGAGACCCAGTACTTC.